This T cell receptor (beta chain) was retrieved from a study of T cell responses to AZD1222 COVID-19 vaccine. Repertoires were generated with immunoSEQ multiplex PCR, while TCRdb's copy carries only in-frame clones and drops some. Among some 100,000 clones listed, 90% were seen once. Trimming pared 5 bases from V and 7 bases from J, leaving 11 bases between. The length of the CDR3 is 13 residues. CDR1 and CDR2 (germline): SGHAT, FQNNGV. The rearrangement joins TRBV11-2 to TRBJ2-2, with D hard to call. The clonotype comes from an adult in good health. The sample was peripheral blood, taken on day 0 of AZD1222 vaccination. The DNA for the CDR3 is TGTGCCAGCAGCCCTTCATCGGTCGGGGAGCTGTTTTTT. This sequence encodes CASSPSSVGELFF.